These 20 T cell receptor beta chains originate from one sample sequenced in a study of blood T cell repertoires in COVID-19. The protocol was immunoSEQ multiplex PCR, while the TCRdb copy is restricted to in-frame clones and leaves out a portion. The sample holds 50,000 to 75,000 clones; around 87% are singletons and the top ten take around 6.3%. Sequencing input: peripheral blood. These receptor sequences come from a man between 60 and 70 years old with acute or convalescent COVID-19.

Only a few counts were recorded for this clone. V usage is TRBV11-2 and J usage is TRBJ1-6; D is possibly TRBD1 (6 bases). The CDR3 extends over 14 amino acids. Germline V lookup: CDR1 SGHAT, CDR2 FQNNGV. Trimming shortened V by 2 bases and J by 8 bases, and 10 bases separated the two germline ends. For the CDR3, the DNA is TGTGCCAGCAGCTTACAGGGGTGGCATTCACCCCTCCACTTT. Protein product: CASSLQGWHSPLHF.

The rearrangement joins TRBV5-6 to TRBJ1-6, with D uncertain. CDR3 length equals 14 residues. Germline assignment: CDR1 SGHDT and CDR2 YYEEEE. V shed 2 bases and J shed 6 bases, with 9 bases lying between them. CDR3 residues: CASSFSGTNSPLHF. DNA for the CDR3: TGTGCCAGCAGCTTCTCAGGAACTAATTCACCCCTCCACTTT.

The CDR3 DNA sequence: TGTGCCAGCAGCGGACTCGGGGGGACAGATACGCAGTATTTT. Translated, it gives CASSGLGGTDTQYF. The chain has TRBV7-6 and TRBJ2-3; 7 bases agree with TRBD2. V was clipped by 5 bases and J by 3 bases; unmatched bases: 5. The CDR3 consists of 14 residues. CDR1 SGHVS and CDR2 FNYEAQ come from the germline V gene.

The rearrangement links TRBV5-1 to TRBJ2-1, with 14 bases lining up with TRBD2. Germline V gene data show CDR1 as SGHRS and CDR2 as YFSETQ. The CDR3 is 16 amino acids. The V and J ends lost 0 bases and 8 bases, in that order; junction bases with no gene match: 4. CDR3 sequence: CASSLVGLAGDDEQFF. In DNA form, the CDR3 reads TGCGCCAGCAGCTTGGTGGGACTAGCGGGGGACGATGAGCAGTTCTTC. The full variable domain, its missing parts supplied by reference TRBV5-1 and TRBJ2-1, is KAGVTQTPRYLIKTRGQQVTLSCSPISGHRSVSWYQQTPGQGLQFLFEYFSETQRNKGNFPGRFSGRQFSNSRSEMNVSTLELGDSALYLCASSLVGLAGDDEQFFGPGTRLTVL.

The V call is TRBV18, the J call TRBJ1-4; TRBD1 might be the D (6 bases). Trimming left V 2 bases short and J 6 bases short, with 13 bases between. This CDR3 contains 15 residues. The germline V gene encodes CDR1 KGHSH and CDR2 LQKENI. DNA of the CDR3: TGTGCCAGCTCACCAGGAACAGGGAAAGATGAAAAACTGTTTTTT. Protein sequence: CASSPGTGKDEKLFF.

V usage is TRBV6-5 and J usage is TRBJ1-2; D is perhaps TRBD1 (5 bases). Deletions cut 2 bases from V and 6 bases from J, with 10 bases between. In germline, CDR1 is MNHEY, CDR2 SVGAGI. The CDR3 consists of 13 residues. This CDR3 is CASSYLQGNGYTF. The DNA of the CDR3 is TGTGCCAGCAGTTACCTCCAGGGTAATGGCTACACCTTC.

This clone occurred once. The CDR3 reads CASSAEAYGYTF. CDR3 DNA: TGTGCCAGCAGCGCAGAGGCCTATGGCTACACCTTC. This chain uses TRBV7-9 with TRBJ1-2; no firm D call. CDR3 size: 12 residues. Trimming cost V 5 bases and J 4 bases, with 8 bases left between them. Germline lookup yields CDR1 SEHNR and CDR2 FQNEAQ (reference sequence).

The rearrangement links TRBV7-6 to TRBJ2-7, with 7 bases that match TRBD1. The CDR3 runs 15 residues. The J segment lost 3 bases and the V segment lost 0 bases, leaving 5 bases of the junction unmatched. Germline V gives CDR1 SGHVS, CDR2 FNYEAQ. The CDR3 DNA follows: TGTGCCAGCAGCTTAGCCTCGGACAGGCGCTACGAGCAGTACTTC. Encoded protein: CASSLASDRRYEQYF.

The chain employs TRBV3-1 (or the pseudogene TRBV3-2) and TRBJ1-6; possibly TRBD1 for D (6 bases). Germline CDR1 reads LGHDT; CDR2 reads YNNKEL (reference sequence). CDR3 length equals 16 residues. The V end lost 1 base, the J end lost 4 bases, and 11 bases lay between the germline ends. The CDR3 protein is CASSQVTGGYNSPLHF. CDR3 DNA: TGTGCCAGCAGCCAAGTGACAGGCGGGTATAATTCACCCCTCCACTTT.

V is TRBV4-2 and J is TRBJ1-3; D is undetermined. Germline V gives CDR1 LGHNA, CDR2 YNFKEQ. The CDR3 is 16 amino acids. The V end lost 6 bases, the J end lost 4 bases, and 19 bases lay between the germline ends. The CDR3 coding sequence is TGTGCCAGCAGACTTACGGACGGGGTTGCCGGAAACACCATATATTTT. It specifies CASRLTDGVAGNTIYF.

This clone has just a few counts. The chain employs TRBV6-2 or TRBV6-3 and TRBJ2-1; the match to TRBD2 covers 8 bases. Germline V gene lookup returns CDR1 MNHEY and CDR2 SVGEGT. The length of the CDR3 is 14 residues. The junction had 2 bases not matched to a gene; V was cut back by 5 bases and J by 2 bases. CDR3 sequence: CASSPGGPYNEQFF. The CDR3 DNA reads as TGTGCCAGCAGTCCGGGGGGGCCCTACAATGAGCAGTTCTTC.

The chain employs TRBV29-1 and TRBJ2-5; maybe TRBD2 (6 bases). With 1 base removed from V and 5 bases from J, the gap between germline ends came to 11 bases. Germline V gene data show CDR1 as SQVTM and CDR2 as ANQGSEA. CDR3 length equals 13 residues. The CDR3 reads CSVEGGGLETQYF. The CDR3 region has the DNA TGCAGCGTTGAAGGGGGAGGTCTGGAGACCCAGTACTTC.

The rearrangement joins TRBV5-1 to TRBJ2-1, with 9 nucleotides matching TRBD1. This CDR3 spans 21 amino acids. V shed 2 bases, J shed 0 bases, and the junction held 18 bases outside the gene matches. Germline values: CDR1 SGHRS, CDR2 YFSETQ. CDR3 sequence reads: CASSLTYRGPLIRSSYNEQFF. The CDR3 DNA sequence: TGCGCCAGCAGCTTAACTTACAGGGGGCCCCTTATAAGGAGCTCCTACAATGAGCAGTTCTTC.

The chain recombines TRBV7-2 with TRBJ1-1, with D tentatively TRBD1 (6 bases). The V gene's germline CDR1 is SGHTA and CDR2 FQGNSA. V lost 1 base, J lost 5 bases, and 14 bases lay in between. The CDR3 is 15 amino acids. The CDR3 coding sequence is TGTGCCAGCAGCTTAGATGGGGGGGCGAGAACTGAAGCTTTCTTT. This sequence encodes CASSLDGGARTEAFF.

The chain combines TRBV20-1 with TRBJ2-1; the D is unclear. V lost 6 bases and J 2 bases, leaving 5 bases between the germline ends. The length of the CDR3 is 11 residues. Germline V gene lookup returns CDR1 DFQATT and CDR2 SNEGSKA (reference sequence). CDR3 in amino acids: CSAGTYNEQFF. The CDR3 nucleotides are TGCAGTGCCGGTACCTACAATGAGCAGTTCTTC.

The rearrangement uses TRBV4-3 and TRBJ1-1; D not certain. From germline, CDR1 is LGHNA and CDR2 YSLEER. V lost 2 bases, J lost 6 bases, and 10 bases lay in between. The CDR3 is 13 residues long. This CDR3 is CASSQQRRAEAFF. DNA of the CDR3: TGCGCCAGCAGCCAACAGAGGCGTGCTGAAGCTTTCTTT.

The chain joins TRBV6-5 to TRBJ2-7; tentative D call: TRBD1 (6 bases). This CDR3 comprises 15 residues. V lost 5 bases to trimming and J lost 0 bases, with 14 bases between them. The germline gives CDR1 MNHEY, CDR2 SVGAGI. The CDR3 sequence is CASSPGHLSSYEQYF. The CDR3 region has the DNA TGTGCCAGCAGTCCGGGACACCTAAGCTCCTACGAGCAGTACTTC.

The chain joins TRBV2 to TRBJ1-4; TRBD1 might be the D (5 bases). This CDR3 spans 17 amino acids. Germline V gives CDR1 SNHLY, CDR2 FYNNEI. Trimming removed 5 bases at V and 1 base at J, with 17 bases between. CDR3 sequence reads: CASSPSAGFVTNEKLFF. CDR3 nucleotides: TGTGCCAGCAGTCCGTCCGCAGGGTTTGTAACTAATGAAAAACTGTTTTTT.

This clone was recorded only once. The gene calls are TRBV11-2 and TRBJ1-6, with D tentatively TRBD1 (6 bases). Trimming stripped 8 bases from V and 12 bases from J, with 26 bases between. The CDR3 sequence is 16 residues long. Germline V lookup: CDR1 SGHAT, CDR2 FQNNGV. CDR3 sequence: CASSSVREGRGRPLHF. The CDR3 nucleotides are TGTGCCAGCTCCAGCGTCCGGGAGGGGAGGGGGAGACCCCTCCACTTT.

The chain joins TRBV6-6 to TRBJ2-1; 7 bases are shared with TRBD1. The CDR3 spans 16 residues. Germline-derived CDR1 and CDR2 are MNHNY and SVGAGI (reference sequence). With 5 bases clipped from V and 4 bases from J, the junction kept 11 bases outside the gene matches. CDR3 loop: CASSHPQGLGYNEQFF. Here the CDR3 DNA reads TGTGCCAGCAGTCATCCACAGGGGTTGGGATACAATGAGCAGTTCTTC.